Included here is one T cell receptor beta chain sequence, with context. Its cognate antigen is unknown. This sample was taken from a study of cytomegalovirus exposure and HLA in healthy donors. General study points: Most subjects' HLA-A and HLA-B alleles were reportedly predicted from TCR beta sequences. It was assumed in the presence/absence analyses that sequencing depth was roughly uniform across donors. TCR beta V segments were, for the most part, productive about 90% or about 30% of the time in an earlier analysis. Reported results showed that the classifier diagnosed cytomegalovirus status with high specificity and sensitivity.

13 Jbeta primers and 60 Vbeta primers were used for the PCR. The assay was immunoSEQ multiplex PCR, and TCRdb's table has in-frame clones only and misses some. Of 150,000 to 200,000 clones listed, around three quarters were seen once; the top ten hold roughly 0.99%. Germline values: CDR1 SGHRS, CDR2 YFSETQ. Losses at the gene ends were 2 bases for V and 3 bases for J; bases not matched to a gene: 6. The CDR3 has 16 amino acids. The receptor was isolated from a woman in her thirties or forties in good health and CMV-seronegative. The V call is TRBV5-1, the J call TRBJ2-2; TRBD1 agrees at 8 bases. The sample consisted of PBMCs. In DNA, the CDR3 is TGCGCCAGCAGCTTTTGGACAGGGCTGGACACCGGGGAGCTGTTTTTT. Its protein product is CASSFWTGLDTGELFF.